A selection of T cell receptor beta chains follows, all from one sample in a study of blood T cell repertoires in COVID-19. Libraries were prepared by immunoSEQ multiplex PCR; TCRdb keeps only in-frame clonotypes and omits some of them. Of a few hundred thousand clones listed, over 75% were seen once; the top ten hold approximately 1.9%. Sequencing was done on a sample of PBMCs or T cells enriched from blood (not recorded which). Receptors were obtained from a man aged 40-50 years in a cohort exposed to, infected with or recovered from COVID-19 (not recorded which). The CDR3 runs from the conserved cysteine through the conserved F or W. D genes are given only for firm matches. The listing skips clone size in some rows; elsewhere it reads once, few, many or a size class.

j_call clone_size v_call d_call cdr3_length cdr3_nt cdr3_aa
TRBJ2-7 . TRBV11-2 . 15 TGTGCCAGCAGCTTAGTTTTGAGGGACATGGACGAGCAGTACTTC CASSLVLRDMDEQYF
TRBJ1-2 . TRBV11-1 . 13 TGTGCCAGCAGCTTAGGCGGGTCCTACGGCTACACCTTC CASSLGGSYGYTF
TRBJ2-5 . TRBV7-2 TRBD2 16 TGTGCCAGCAGCTCGACTAGCGGGAGGGGTCAAGAGACCCAGTACTTC CASSSTSGRGQETQYF
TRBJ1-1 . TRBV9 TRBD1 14 TGTGCCAGCAGCGGACAGGGAAGGGGTACTGAAGCTTTCTTT CASSGQGRGTEAFF
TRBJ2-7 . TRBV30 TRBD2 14 TGTGCCTGGAGTGCCAGTGGGACTAGCGTCGACAAGTACTTC CAWSASGTSVDKYF
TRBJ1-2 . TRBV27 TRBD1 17 TGTGCCAGCAGTCCAAGACAGGGGGCAATCCCTAACTATGGCTACACCTTC CASSPRQGAIPNYGYTF
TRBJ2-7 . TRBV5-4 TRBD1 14 TGTGCCAGCAGCTTGGCGGGACAGGGGAACGAGCAGTACTTC CASSLAGQGNEQYF
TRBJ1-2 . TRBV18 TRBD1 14 TGTGCCAGCTCACCGGGACAGCAGACCTATGGCTACACCTTC CASSPGQQTYGYTF
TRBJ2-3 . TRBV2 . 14 TGTGCCAGCAGTGAGGCTAGAGGCACAGATACGCAGTATTTT CASSEARGTDTQYF
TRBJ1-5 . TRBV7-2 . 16 TGTGCCAGCAGCTTGCGGCCCAAGCTTAGCAATCAGCCCCAGCATTTT CASSLRPKLSNQPQHF
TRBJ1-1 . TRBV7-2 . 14 TGTGCCAGCAGCTCAACAGGGTGGGGCACTGAAGCTTTCTTT CASSSTGWGTEAFF
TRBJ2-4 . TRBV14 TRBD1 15 TGTGCCAGCAGCCACCGGACAGGGGGCAAAAACATTCAGTACTTC CASSHRTGGKNIQYF
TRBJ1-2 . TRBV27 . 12 TGTGCCAGCACCGCGGGAGACTATGGCTACACCTTC CASTAGDYGYTF
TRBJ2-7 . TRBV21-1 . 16 TGTGCCAGCAGCACCCTGAGGCGGGACAGGTACTACGAGCAGTACTTC CASSTLRRDRYYEQYF
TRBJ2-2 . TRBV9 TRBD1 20 TGTGCCAGCAGCGTAGTAGCCCACGCGGGACAGGGGGCTAGTACCGGGGAGCTGTTTTTT CASSVVAHAGQGASTGELFF
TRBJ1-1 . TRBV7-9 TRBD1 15 TGTGCCAGCAGCGGACGACAGGGGTTGGACACTGAAGCTTTCTTT CASSGRQGLDTEAFF
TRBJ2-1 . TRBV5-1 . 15 TGCGCCAGCAGCTTTACCCAGGGCTCCTACAATGAGCAGTTCTTC CASSFTQGSYNEQFF
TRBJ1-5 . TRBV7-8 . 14 TGTGCCAGCAGTTTATCGGTCCCTAATCAGCCCCAGCATTTT CASSLSVPNQPQHF
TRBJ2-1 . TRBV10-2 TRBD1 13 TGCGCCAGCATTGGACAGGGGATCAATGAGCAGTTCTTC CASIGQGINEQFF
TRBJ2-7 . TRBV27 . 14 TGTGCCAGCAGTTTTTCCGGGAGTGGCTACGAGCAGTACTTC CASSFSGSGYEQYF
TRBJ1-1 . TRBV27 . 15 TGTGCCAGCTCAACACGAAACCTGGGCTTGGGTGAAGCTTTCTTT CASSTRNLGLGEAFF
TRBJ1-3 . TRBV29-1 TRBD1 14 TGCAGCGCAGGACAGGGAGGGTCTGGAAACACCATATATTTT CSAGQGGSGNTIYF
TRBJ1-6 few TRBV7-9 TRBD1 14 TGTGCCAGCAGCTTAGGGGACAGGGGATCACCCCTCCACTTT CASSLGDRGSPLHF
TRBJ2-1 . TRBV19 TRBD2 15 TGTGCCAGCGCTGGGTGGGCTAGCGGAGGCGGTGAGCAGTTCTTC CASAGWASGGGEQFF
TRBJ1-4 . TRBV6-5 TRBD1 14 TGTGCCAGCAGTTCAGGGGGATGGAATGAAAAACTGTTTTTT CASSSGGWNEKLFF
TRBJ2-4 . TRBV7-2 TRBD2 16 TGTGCCAGCAGCGGGACTAGCGGGAGGGGGGGAAACATTCAGTACTTC CASSGTSGRGGNIQYF
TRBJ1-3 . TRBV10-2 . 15 TGCGCCAGCAGTGACTCGGGGGGCTCTGGAAACACCATATATTTT CASSDSGGSGNTIYF
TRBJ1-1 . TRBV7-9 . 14 TGTGCCAGCAGCTTAGCAGGGGAAGGCACTGAAGCTTTCTTT CASSLAGEGTEAFF
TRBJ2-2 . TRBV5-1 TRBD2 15 TGCGCCAGTCGTACCGGGACTAGCGGGACCGGGGAGCTGTTTTTT CASRTGTSGTGELFF
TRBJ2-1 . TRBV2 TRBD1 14 TGTGCCAGCAGACCGACAGGGTGGTACAATGAGCAGTTCTTC CASRPTGWYNEQFF
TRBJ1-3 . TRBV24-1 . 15 TGTGCCACCAGTGATTCCCGGAGTTCTGGAAACACCATATATTTT CATSDSRSSGNTIYF
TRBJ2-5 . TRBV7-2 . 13 TGTGCCAGCACCGGATACAGGGAAGAGACCCAGTACTTC CASTGYREETQYF
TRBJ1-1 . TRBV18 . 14 TGTGCCAGCTCACCTCCGACTCGGAGTCCTGAAGCTTTCTTT CASSPPTRSPEAFF
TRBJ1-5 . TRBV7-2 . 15 TGTGCCAGCAGCTTATCGGAGAATAGCAATCAGCCCCAGCATTTT CASSLSENSNQPQHF
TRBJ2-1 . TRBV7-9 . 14 TGTGCCAGCAGCTTTGTCGGGAGCCTTGGTGAGCAGTTCTTC CASSFVGSLGEQFF
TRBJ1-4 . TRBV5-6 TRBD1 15 TGTGCCAGCAGCACCGGCGGGACAGTCCCTGAAAAACTGTTTTTT CASSTGGTVPEKLFF
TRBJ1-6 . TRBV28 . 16 TGTGCCAGCAGCACATACAGCATCTCCTATAATTCACCCCTCCACTTT CASSTYSISYNSPLHF
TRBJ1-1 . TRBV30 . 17 TGTGCCTGGAGTGACGGAGTTCACAGGGCCGAAAGCACTGAAGCTTTCTTT CAWSDGVHRAESTEAFF
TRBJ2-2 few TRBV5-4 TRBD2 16 TGTGCCAGCAGCCCCTCGGGCGGGAGCGGAGACGGGGAGCTGTTTTTT CASSPSGGSGDGELFF
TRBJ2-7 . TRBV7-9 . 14 TGTGCCAGCAGCCGAGCGCAAAGCGTGTACGAGCAGTACTTC CASSRAQSVYEQYF
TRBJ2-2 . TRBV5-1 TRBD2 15 TGCGCCAGCAGCTTGGGGAGCGGGACTGCAGGGGAGCTGTTTTTT CASSLGSGTAGELFF